Below, 17 T cell receptor beta chains from the same sample are listed, as sequenced in a study of T cell responses to AZD1222 COVID-19 vaccine. The assay was immunoSEQ multiplex PCR, and TCRdb's table has in-frame clones only and misses some. Of some 86,000 clones in the sample, more than 70% were seen once. The material sequenced was peripheral blood, taken 28 days after the second AZD1222 dose. These receptors all stem from an adult who received the AZD1222 COVID-19 vaccine.

CDR3 bases: TGCGCCAGCAGCTTGGAAGCCAGAAACAATGAGCAGTTCTTC. Its protein product is CASSLEARNNEQFF. The rearrangement joins TRBV5-1 to TRBJ2-1; D ambiguous. The CDR3 loop spans 14 amino acids. The V end was cut by 0 bases, the J end by 5 bases, with 9 bases between. Germline values: CDR1 SGHRS, CDR2 YFSETQ.

The V call is TRBV3-1 (or the pseudogene TRBV3-2), the J call TRBJ2-7, with D tentatively TRBD2 (6 bases). The CDR3 has 16 residues. CDR1 is LGHDT, CDR2 YNNKEL, per germline (reference sequence). V lost 1 base and J lost 2, with 15 bases in between. The CDR3 sequence is CASSQGRGGEPYEQYF. The CDR3 DNA reads TGTGCCAGCAGCCAAGGACGTGGCGGGGAGCCCTACGAGCAGTACTTC.

The chain has TRBV19 and TRBJ2-2, with D possibly being TRBD2 (6 bases). From germline, CDR1 is LNHDA and CDR2 SQIVND (reference sequence). The CDR3 length is 14 residues. Trimming shortened V by 6 bases and J by 7 bases, and 15 bases separated the two germline ends. CDR3 DNA: TGTGCCAGTAGGGCGGGAACCCGGATCGGGGAGCTGTTTTTT. Translated: CASRAGTRIGELFF.

This chain uses TRBV18 with TRBJ1-2, with TRBD1 matching over 8 bases. CDR3 length: 15 residues. From germline, CDR1 is KGHSH and CDR2 LQKENI. Trimming at V came to 1 base and at J to 4 bases, leaving 5 bases not matched to a gene. The CDR3 reads CASSPRGQAGYGYTF. CDR3 coding DNA: TGTGCCAGCTCACCACGGGGACAGGCCGGCTATGGCTACACCTTC.

This clone showed up just a few times. This chain joins TRBV30 and TRBJ1-2; D is unclear. CDR1 and CDR2 from the germline V gene are GTSNPN and SVGIG (reference sequence). V dropped 0 bases and J dropped 2 bases, with 7 bases sitting between them. CDR3 length equals 13 residues. The CDR3 protein is CAWSVMGNYGYTF. The CDR3 coding sequence is TGTGCCTGGAGTGTAATGGGGAACTATGGCTACACCTTC.

The chain recombines TRBV6-5 with TRBJ1-2; D may be TRBD1 (5 bases). The CDR3 is 12 amino acids. Trimming stripped 8 bases from V and 4 bases from J, with 11 bases between. CDR1 is MNHEY, CDR2 SVGAGI, per germline. The CDR3 spells CASATGTYGYTF. The CDR3, as DNA: TGTGCCAGCGCCACCGGGACCTATGGCTACACCTTC.

The chain uses TRBV3-1 (or the pseudogene TRBV3-2) and TRBJ2-1; possibly TRBD1 or TRBD2 for D (5 bases each). The germline V and J ends were trimmed by 1 base and 4 bases, with 8 bases remaining between them. CDR3 size: 14 residues. The germline V gene has CDR1 LGHDT and CDR2 YNNKEL (reference sequence). The CDR3 region is CASSQAGLYNEQFF. In DNA, the CDR3 is TGTGCCAGCAGCCAAGCGGGGCTTTACAATGAGCAGTTCTTC.

The genes are TRBV18 and TRBJ2-7, with D maybe TRBD1 (5 bases). Germline V gene lookup returns CDR1 KGHSH and CDR2 LQKENI. The CDR3 runs to 15 residues. With 5 bases removed from V and 3 bases from J, the gap between germline ends came to 17 bases. CDR3 nucleotides: TGTGCCAGCTCAACAGACCAGGGAAAGGTCTACGAGCAGTACTTC. Its protein is CASSTDQGKVYEQYF.

This clone was recorded a few times. V gene TRBV20-1 combines with J gene TRBJ2-1; possible D gene TRBD2, 6 bases. In germline, CDR1 is DFQATT, CDR2 SNEGSKA (reference sequence). V was trimmed by 3 bases and J by 5 bases, leaving 20 bases between them. This CDR3 has 16 amino acids. The CDR3 region is CSASGGSSVGNNEQFF. CDR3 coding DNA: TGCAGTGCTAGTGGTGGGTCTAGCGTGGGGAACAATGAGCAGTTCTTC.

The table lists this clone with a few counts. The genes are TRBV19 and TRBJ1-1; TRBD1 matches 9 bases. The V gene's germline CDR1 is LNHDA and CDR2 SQIVND (reference sequence). This CDR3 contains 16 residues. With 5 bases clipped from V and 0 bases from J, the junction kept 7 bases outside the gene matches. CDR3 sequence: CASSLGTGILNTEAFF. The CDR3 DNA sequence: TGTGCCAGTAGTCTAGGGACAGGGATCCTGAACACTGAAGCTTTCTTT. The variable domain in full, with the rest retrieved from reference TRBV19 and TRBJ1-1, is DGGITQSPKYLFRKEGQNVTLSCEQNLNHDAMYWYRQDPGQGLRLIYYSQIVNDFQKGDIAEGYSVSREKKESFPLTVTSAQKNPTAFYLCASSLGTGILNTEAFFGQGTRLTVV.

J is TRBJ1-1 and V is TRBV28; no clear D gene. Deletions cut 7 bases from V and 4 bases from J, with 7 bases between. The CDR3 is 11 residues long. Germline V lookup: CDR1 MDHEN, CDR2 SYDVKM. In DNA form, the CDR3 reads TGTGCCAGCATTGAACGCACTGAAGCTTTCTTT. Residues: CASIERTEAFF.

The rearrangement uses TRBV27 and TRBJ1-2; 8 bases fit TRBD1. This CDR3 comprises 13 residues. The junction had 1 base not matched to a gene; V was cut back by 2 bases and J by 5 bases. From germline, CDR1 is MNHEY and CDR2 SMNVEV (reference sequence). CDR3 residues: CASSLGTGYGYTF. The CDR3 DNA sequence: TGTGCCAGCAGTTTAGGGACAGGTTATGGCTACACCTTC.

This sequence joins TRBV7-2 and TRBJ1-2, with D tentatively TRBD1 (5 bases). The V end was cut by 5 bases, the J end by 3 bases, with 16 bases between. Per germline, CDR1 SGHTA and CDR2 FQGNSA. The CDR3 contains 15 residues. CDR3 region: CASSTNSGPYYGYTF. In nucleotides, the CDR3 is TGTGCCAGCAGCACCAATTCGGGACCCTACTATGGCTACACCTTC.

The V and J genes are TRBV7-2 and TRBJ1-3; D not resolved. Trimming left V 7 bases short and J 0 bases short, with 10 bases between. Germline V gives CDR1 SGHTA, CDR2 FQGNSA. This CDR3 is 14 amino acids long. The CDR3: CASTPRASGNTIYF. CDR3 in DNA: TGTGCCAGCACCCCTCGGGCCTCTGGAAACACCATATATTTT.

The J gene is TRBJ2-3, the V gene TRBV28, with a weak D call TRBD2 (5 bases). V lost 1 base and J 6 bases, leaving 5 bases between the germline ends. The germline V gene has CDR1 MDHEN and CDR2 SYDVKM. The CDR3 is 12 amino acids. The CDR3 coding sequence is TGTGCCAGCAGTTTATCGGGGGATACGCAGTATTTT. It specifies CASSLSGDTQYF.

A single count supports this clone. The rearrangement joins TRBV4-3 to TRBJ1-6; weak D call: TRBD1 (5 bases). V was pared by 1 base and J by 6 bases, with 7 bases between. This CDR3 comprises 14 residues. Germline V gene data show CDR1 as LGHNA and CDR2 as YSLEER. The DNA for the CDR3 is TGCGCCAGCAGCCAAGGGGACCTTAATTCACCCCTCCACTTT. Amino acids: CASSQGDLNSPLHF.

V usage is TRBV14 and J usage is TRBJ1-2; 7 bases are shared with TRBD1. V lost 4 bases to trimming and J lost 8 bases; unmatched junction nucleotides: 13. The CDR3 runs to 15 residues. CDR1 SGHDN and CDR2 FVKESK come from the germline V gene. CDR3 nucleotide sequence: TGTGCCAGCAGCCCGGGGACAGCTAGGTCCTACGGCTACACCTTC. Its translation is CASSPGTARSYGYTF.